The 4 T cell receptor beta chains given below trace back to one sample, sequenced in a study of control samples from healthy donors and cancer patients. Using immunoSEQ multiplex PCR, the repertoire was profiled, and TCRdb retains in-frame clones only, with some absent. The sample consists of some 120,000 clones, 88% of them appearing once. The sample consisted of blood. These receptors were taken from a woman in her sixties or seventies in good health.

This chain connects TRBV7-3 to TRBJ2-1; a possible D gene is TRBD1 (5 bases). Germline CDR1 reads SGHTA; CDR2 reads FQGTGA. Trimming pared 1 base from V and 8 bases from J, leaving 12 bases between. CDR3 length equals 14 residues. CDR3 nucleotides: TGTGCCAGCAGCTTAATTTCGGACAAGGATGAGCAGTTCTTC. It encodes CASSLISDKDEQFF.

The chain is built from TRBV5-1 and TRBJ1-6; 9 bases line up with TRBD1. The CDR3 contains 14 residues. Per the germline V gene, CDR1 is SGHRS and CDR2 is YFSETQ. Trimming took 4 bases from V and 7 from J; bases not matched to a gene: 3. The CDR3 DNA reads TGCGCCAGCAGCCAAGGGACAGGGAATTCACCCCTCCACTTT. Translated, it gives CASSQGTGNSPLHF. Together with reference TRBV5-1 and TRBJ1-6, the CDR3 gives the full variable domain: KAGVTQTPRYLIKTRGQQVTLSCSPISGHRSVSWYQQTPGQGLQFLFEYFSETQRNKGNFPGRFSGRQFSNSRSEMNVSTLELGDSALYLCASSQGTGNSPLHFGNGTRLTVT.

The chain is built from TRBV7-2 and TRBJ2-3; TRBD2 matches at 10 bases. V lost 5 bases, J lost 0 bases, and 8 bases stayed unmatched. Germline loops: CDR1 SGHTA, CDR2 FQGNSA. The CDR3 is 17 residues long. CDR3 sequence reads: CASSPRRAGGSTDTQYF. CDR3 sequence (DNA): TGTGCCAGCAGCCCCCGTAGAGCGGGGGGGAGCACAGATACGCAGTATTTT.

The V call is TRBV27, the J call TRBJ1-4; D gene unclear. This CDR3 spans 13 amino acids. The V end was cut by 3 bases, the J end by 7 bases, with 9 bases between. CDR1 MNHEY and CDR2 SMNVEV come from the germline V gene (reference sequence). DNA for the CDR3: TGTGCCAGCAGTTTTCTGGGCGGTGAAAAACTGTTTTTT. This sequence encodes CASSFLGGEKLFF.